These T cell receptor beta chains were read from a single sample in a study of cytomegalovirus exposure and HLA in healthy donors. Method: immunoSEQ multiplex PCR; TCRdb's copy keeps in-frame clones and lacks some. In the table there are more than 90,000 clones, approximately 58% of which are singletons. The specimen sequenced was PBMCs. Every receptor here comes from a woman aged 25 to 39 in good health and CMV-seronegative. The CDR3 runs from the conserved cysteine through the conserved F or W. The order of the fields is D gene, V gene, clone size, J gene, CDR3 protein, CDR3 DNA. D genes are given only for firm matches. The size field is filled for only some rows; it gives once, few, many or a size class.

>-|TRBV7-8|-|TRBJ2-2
CASSGRGVGELFF
TGTGCCAGCAGCGGGCGTGGCGTCGGGGAGCTGTTTTTT
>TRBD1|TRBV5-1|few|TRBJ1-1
CASSNRQGSNTEAFF
TGCGCCAGCAGTAATAGACAGGGCTCGAACACTGAAGCTTTCTTT
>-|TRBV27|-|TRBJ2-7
CASSFLGTFSYEQYF
TGTGCCAGCAGTTTCTTAGGGACATTTTCCTACGAGCAGTACTTC
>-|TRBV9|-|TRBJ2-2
CASSVGGGSPPTGELFF
TGTGCCAGCAGCGTGGGAGGGGGGAGTCCTCCCACCGGGGAGCTGTTTTTT
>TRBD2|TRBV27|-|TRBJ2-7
CASSLSGLAGSYEQYF
TGTGCCAGCAGTTTATCGGGACTAGCGGGCTCCTACGAGCAGTACTTC
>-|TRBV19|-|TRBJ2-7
CASSIVGRGEQYF
TGTGCCAGTAGTATAGTGGGGCGCGGCGAGCAGTACTTC
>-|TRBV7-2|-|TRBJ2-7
CASSQPPRTYEQYF
TGTGCCAGCAGCCAGCCCCCTAGGACCTACGAGCAGTACTTC
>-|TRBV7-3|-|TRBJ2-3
CASSFGGYTDTQYF
TGTGCCAGCAGCTTCGGCGGGTACACAGATACGCAGTATTTT
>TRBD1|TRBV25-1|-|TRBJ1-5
CASSASDRAIQPQHF
TGTGCCAGCAGTGCCTCGGACAGGGCGATTCAGCCCCAGCATTTT
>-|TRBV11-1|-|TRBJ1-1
CASSPRGSTEAFF
TGTGCCAGCAGTCCAAGGGGCAGCACTGAAGCTTTCTTT
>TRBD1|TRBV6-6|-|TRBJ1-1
CASSDTNRGMSEAFF
TGTGCCAGCAGTGACACTAACAGGGGGATGTCTGAAGCTTTCTTT
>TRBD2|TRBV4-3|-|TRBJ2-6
CASSPGLASGANVLTF
TGCGCCAGCAGCCCGGGACTAGCTTCTGGGGCCAACGTCCTGACTTTC
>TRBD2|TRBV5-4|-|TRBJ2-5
CASSWGTSGAETQYF
TGTGCCAGCAGCTGGGGGACTAGCGGGGCAGAGACCCAGTACTTC
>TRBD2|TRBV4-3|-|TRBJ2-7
CASSQDYPGLAESSSYEQYF
TGCGCCAGCAGCCAAGATTATCCGGGACTAGCGGAATCTAGCTCCTACGAGCAGTACTTC
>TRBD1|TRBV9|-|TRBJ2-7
CASSVGDSSYEQYF
TGTGCCAGCAGCGTAGGGGACAGCTCCTACGAGCAGTACTTC
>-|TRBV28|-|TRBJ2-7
CASRRASDNYEQYF
TGTGCCAGCCGTCGTGCTAGCGACAACTACGAGCAGTACTTC
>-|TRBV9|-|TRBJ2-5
CASSVGVSETQYF
TGTGCCAGCAGCGTAGGTGTGTCGGAGACCCAGTACTTC
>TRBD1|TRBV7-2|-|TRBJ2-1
CASSLAQDRGRFQFF
TGTGCCAGCAGCTTAGCCCAAGACAGGGGGCGATTTCAGTTCTTC
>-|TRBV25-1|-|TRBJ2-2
CATASPGDTGELFF
TGTGCCACCGCATCACCAGGCGACACCGGGGAGCTGTTTTTT
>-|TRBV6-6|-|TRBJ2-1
CASSLGQQQQFF
TGTGCCAGCAGCCTTGGACAGCAGCAGCAGTTCTTC
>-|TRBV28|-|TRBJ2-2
CASSPQGTLTGELFF
TGTGCCAGCAGTCCCCAGGGTACCCTCACCGGGGAGCTGTTTTTT
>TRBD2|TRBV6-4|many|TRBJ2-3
CASSDTAGGTDTQYF
TGTGCCAGCAGTGATACAGCGGGAGGCACAGATACGCAGTATTTT
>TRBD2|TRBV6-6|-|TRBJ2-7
CASSYSSGRAPYEQYF
TGTGCCAGCAGTTACTCTAGCGGGAGGGCCCCCTACGAGCAGTACTTC
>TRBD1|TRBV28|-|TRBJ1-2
CASSLGAGQAYGYTF
TGTGCCAGCAGTTTGGGTGCGGGACAGGCCTATGGCTACACCTTC
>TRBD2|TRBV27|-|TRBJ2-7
CASSLGTSGPYEQYF
TGTGCCAGCAGCCTAGGGACTAGCGGACCCTACGAGCAGTACTTC
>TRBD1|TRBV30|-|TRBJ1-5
CAWREGTVRQPQHF
TGTGCCTGGAGAGAAGGGACAGTGAGACAGCCCCAGCATTTT
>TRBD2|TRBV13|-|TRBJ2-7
CASSLSGRAYEQYF
TGTGCCAGCAGCCTAAGCGGGAGAGCCTACGAGCAGTACTTC
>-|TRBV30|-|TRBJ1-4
CAWSVPGGEVEHF
TGTGCCTGGAGTGTACCCGGGGGGGAAGTCGAACACTTT
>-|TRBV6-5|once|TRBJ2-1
CASSSTGINEQFF
TGTGCCAGCAGTTCGACAGGAATCAATGAGCAGTTCTTC
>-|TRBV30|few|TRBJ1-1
CAWSVNAGSPRHFF
TGTGCCTGGAGTGTAAACGCCGGGAGCCCACGCCACTTCTTT
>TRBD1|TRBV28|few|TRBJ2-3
CASSRGTGATDTQYF
TGTGCCAGCAGCCGCGGGACAGGGGCAACAGATACGCAGTATTTT
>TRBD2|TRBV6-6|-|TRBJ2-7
CASSYGTSGSEQYF
TGTGCCAGCAGTTACGGGACTAGCGGGAGCGAGCAGTACTTC
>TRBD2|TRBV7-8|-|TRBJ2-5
CASSLAGRATRETQYF
TGTGCCAGCAGCTTAGCTGGGAGGGCCACGCGAGAGACCCAGTACTTC
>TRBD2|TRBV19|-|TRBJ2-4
CASSYSGTSGTQSPKNIQYF
TGTGCCAGTAGTTACTCCGGGACTAGCGGAACTCAGAGCCCCAAAAACATTCAGTACTTC
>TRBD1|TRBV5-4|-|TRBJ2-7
CASSSLGTGLYEQYF
TGTGCCAGCAGCTCATTAGGGACAGGACTATACGAGCAGTACTTC
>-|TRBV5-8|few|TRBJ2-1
CASSLTSSNEQFF
TGTGCCAGCAGCTTGACTAGCAGCAATGAGCAGTTCTTC
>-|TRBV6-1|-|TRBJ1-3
CASSVRAGNTIYF
TGTGCCAGCAGTGTGAGGGCTGGAAACACCATATATTTT
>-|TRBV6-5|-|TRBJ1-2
CASSYGRRGYGYTF
TGTGCCAGCAGTTACGGGCGGCGGGGCTATGGCTACACCTTC
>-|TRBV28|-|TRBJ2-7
CASRNSYEQYF
TGTGCCAGCAGGAACTCTTACGAGCAGTACTTC
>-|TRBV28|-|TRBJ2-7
CASSFLYEQYF
TGTGCCAGCAGTTTTCTGTACGAGCAGTACTTC
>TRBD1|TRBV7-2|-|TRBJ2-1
CASSLGGTGLAYEQFF
TGTGCCAGCAGCTTAGGTGGGACAGGGTTGGCTTATGAGCAGTTCTTC
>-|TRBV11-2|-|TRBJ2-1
CASSSLATSYNEQFF
TGTGCCAGCAGCTCATTAGCGACATCCTACAATGAGCAGTTCTTC
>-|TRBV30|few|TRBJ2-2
CAWTGPTGELFF
TGTGCCTGGACAGGGCCCACCGGGGAGCTGTTTTTT
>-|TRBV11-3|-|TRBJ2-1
CASSLTLAPDPDNEQFF
TGTGCCAGCAGCTTAACGCTAGCGCCCGATCCGGACAATGAGCAGTTCTTC
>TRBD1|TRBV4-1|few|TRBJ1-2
CASSQAPGTERYGYTF
TGCGCCAGCAGCCAAGCCCCGGGGACAGAAAGATATGGCTACACCTTC
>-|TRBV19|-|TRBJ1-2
CASAEEGGYGYTF
TGTGCCAGCGCAGAAGAGGGAGGCTATGGCTACACCTTC
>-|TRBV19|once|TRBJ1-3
CASLPTNGNTIYF
TGTGCCAGCCTACCGACTAATGGAAACACCATATATTTT
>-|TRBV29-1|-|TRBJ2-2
CSAGNSGRNTGELFF
TGCAGCGCAGGAAATTCAGGAAGAAACACCGGGGAGCTGTTTTTT
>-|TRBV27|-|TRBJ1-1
CATRVGGAHTEAFF
TGTGCCACCAGGGTTGGAGGGGCTCACACTGAAGCTTTCTTT
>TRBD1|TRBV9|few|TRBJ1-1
CASSHRTGITEAFF
TGTGCCAGCAGTCACCGGACAGGGATCACTGAAGCTTTCTTT
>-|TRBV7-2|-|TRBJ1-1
CASSLSRVGEAFF
TGTGCCAGCAGCTTAAGCAGGGTAGGTGAAGCTTTCTTT
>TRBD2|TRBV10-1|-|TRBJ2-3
CASSAPTLAGAPDTQYF
TGCGCCAGCAGTGCTCCCACCCTAGCGGGAGCTCCAGATACGCAGTATTTT
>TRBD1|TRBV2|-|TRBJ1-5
CASSESPHRGSNQPQHF
TGTGCCAGCAGTGAATCTCCACACAGGGGTAGCAATCAGCCCCAGCATTTT
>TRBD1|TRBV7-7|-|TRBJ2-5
CASSAAGTGEETQYF
TGTGCTAGCAGCGCGGCCGGGACAGGGGAAGAGACCCAGTACTTC
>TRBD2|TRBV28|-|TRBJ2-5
CASSWGLAYQETQYF
TGTGCCAGCAGTTGGGGACTAGCGTACCAAGAGACCCAGTACTTC
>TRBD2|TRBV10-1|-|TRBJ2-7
CASSGSGGPYEQYF
TGCGCCAGCAGTGGATCGGGGGGGCCCTACGAGCAGTACTTC
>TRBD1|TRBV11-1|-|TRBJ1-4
CASSQGARNEKLFF
TGTGCCAGCAGCCAGGGGGCTCGGAATGAAAAACTGTTTTTT
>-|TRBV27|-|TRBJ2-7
CASSFRRTVGLTPYEQYF
TGTGCCAGCAGTTTCCGACGGACAGTTGGCCTTACCCCCTACGAGCAGTACTTC
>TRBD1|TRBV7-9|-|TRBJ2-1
CASRSGQGQLNYNEQFF
TGTGCCAGCAGAAGCGGACAGGGACAGCTAAACTACAATGAGCAGTTCTTC